This T cell receptor (beta chain) was sequenced during a study of neurological immune-mediated disorders. This clonotype was observed at least ten times. It was by 5'RACE with 10-nucleotide random UMIs that the cDNA was made. Using its own MiXCR run on the 5' RACE reads, TCRdb lists one record per CDR3 protein. The sample contains fewer than 90,000 distinct CDR3 sequences, approximately 10% of which appear only once. The CDR3 has 15 amino acids. Trimming removed 8 bases from V and 4 bases from J, with 21 bases in between. Germline V gene lookup returns CDR1 WSHSY and CDR2 SAAADI. The sample's time point: longitudinal time-point 1 (baseline).

This chain joins TRBV10-2 and TRBJ2-7; D gene unclear. The sample comprised PBMCs. This clonotype was obtained from a young man in good health. Here the CDR3 DNA reads TGCGCCAGCGGGGTAGCTCTTGCGGAATTTTACGAGCAGTACTTC. It specifies CASGVALAEFYEQYF.